The clone carrying this T cell receptor (beta chain) was counted only a few times. Its antigen is not identified. The data belong to a study of blood T cells in healthy people across ages. Findings and caveats of the study: The unknown donor CMV status may have confounded expanded clonotype changes.

Extractions gave at least 5.5 micrograms of total RNA per sample. V lost 6 bases to trimming and J lost 0 bases; unmatched junction nucleotides: 7. CDR1 is DFQATT and CDR2 is SNEGSKA in the germline V gene (reference sequence). The CDR3 spans 14 residues. With a J-beta primer mix and a sample-barcoded 5' primer, a second PCR ran about 7 to 11 cycles. MiXCR, applied by TCRdb to the 5' RACE reads, yields one record per CDR3 protein. The sample has 710,000 or so distinct CDR3 sequences, about 20% seen once. This receptor was identified in a man in his sixties or seventies in good health. Specimen: blood. The rearrangement links TRBV20-1 to TRBJ2-5; 7 bases line up with TRBD2. The CDR3 loop reads CSAQLRGYQETQYF. CDR3 coding DNA: TGCAGTGCCCAGCTGCGGGGGTACCAAGAGACCCAGTACTTC.